This T cell receptor beta chain was documented in a study of T cells in Graves' hyperthyroidism and ophthalmopathy (dated by TCRdb to between 2018 and 2021). Looking at the study overall: Peripheral blood was collected at initial diagnosis, before any treatment. To identify TCR V-J signatures that set the groups apart, the researchers used a discovery cohort of 100 patients, made up of under 45 with Graves' ophthalmopathy and around 58 with stable Graves' hyperthyroidism. Prospective prediction of ophthalmopathy was tested in an independent validation cohort consisting of 18 hyperthyroidism patients and some 17 patients who later progressed to ophthalmopathy. The roughly 91 discovery patients were randomly divided into training and test sets at a 7:3 ratio. Thyroid tissue and blood T-cell repertoires from over 5 Graves' hyperthyroidism patients were also compared in the study. Once sampling was done, hyperthyroidism patients were given methimazole at a starting dose of 30 mg daily, whereas ophthalmopathy patients were given high-dose intravenous methylprednisolone. The paper reports TCR Vbeta CDR3 sequencing of more than 120 peripheral blood samples: some 44 ophthalmopathy, about 75 hyperthyroidism and around 17 progressor patients.

For CDR1 and CDR2, the germline V gene lists MNHNS and SASEGT. V is reduced by 6 bases and J by 7 bases, leaving a spacing of 9 bases between them. Its CDR3 holds 11 amino acids, cysteine through phenylalanine. Solely the CDR3 DNA is kept, with 33 bases framed from the first base. To note about this clonotype: The target of this receptor is not known. A much larger clone is a single base away; this may be a read error.

The TCR beta CDR3 regions were amplified from RNA transcripts. For the first round of RT-PCR on the TCR CDR3, the HTBI primer set was used together with the Qiagen OneStep RT-PCR kit. A second multiplex PCR round built the libraries, followed by size selection and purification. Libraries were sequenced paired-end with 100 bp reads on an Illumina HiSeq2000. Regarding the original processing steps: Raw data were processed with SOAPnuke, discarding reads with adapters, uncalled bases, mean Phred below 15, or no exact constant-primer or identifier match. High-quality paired reads were merged with COPE v1.2.5, and unique nucleotide sequences were defined as clonotypes. MiTCR v1.1 was used to align clonotypes to the IMGT TRBV, TRBD and TRBJ reference segments. Only V-J combinations with frequency above 0.0001, covering 99% to 99.2% of repertoires, were analysed. A TCS score was defined as the ratio between F50 (clonal expansion) and ExV (chaos), using BLOSUM62-based TCRdist between CDR3 peptides within each V-J. Welch's t-statistics and random forest reduced around 510 V-J features to fewer than 15, which were used in a naive Bayes classifier (R e1071). The public reads were reprocessed in TCRdb via fastp at Q25 and MiXCR, keeping in-frame beta chains. Rows with one shared CDR3 protein collapse into an entry with the most common genes and DNA. TCRdb's processing, not the authors', yielded these V and J calls. For this sample there are 500,000 to 550,000 distinct CDR3 sequences; more than 20% appear just once. About 25% of the sample belongs to the ten largest clones.

A patient counted as having stable Graves' hyperthyroidism if no progression to ophthalmopathy occurred over 18 months of follow-up. Hyperthyroidism patients were newly diagnosed, had a disease duration of under 2 months, and were aged 18 to 65 years. Any patient with an uncontrolled infection, another autoimmune disease, pregnancy or lactation was excluded. Diagnoses were based on clinical symptoms, serum thyroxine and TRAb, thyroid ultrasound and orbital computed tomography. Ficoll-Paque density gradient centrifugation was used to isolate PBMCs from around 10 ml of fresh peripheral blood. Trizol reagent was used to extract total RNA, and RNA quality was then checked on an Agilent 2100 Bioanalyzer. Study-level results and caveats: No statistical method was used to fix the sample size in advance, and group allocation was not hidden from the investigators. During validation, the model predicted progression to ophthalmopathy a median of approximately 6.5 months ahead of onset, with roughly 65% sensitivity and about 75% specificity. Blood samples also contained most of the expanded thyroid clonotypes (frequency above 0.001), which suggests that blood repertoires may reflect thyroid immune responses. A model built on a 13 V-J signature distinguished ophthalmopathy from stable hyperthyroidism, reaching about 88% sensitivity and around 82% specificity in cross-validation and 80%/75% in testing.

The sequence was obtained from a man aged 18-30 years with Graves' hyperthyroidism. The V gene is TRBV6-1 and the J gene is TRBJ1-1, with the D gene uncertain. The specimen was blood. CDR3 protein: CASSPGIEAFF. Read as DNA, the sequence is TGTGCCAGCAGCCCCGGGATTGAAGCTTTCTTT.